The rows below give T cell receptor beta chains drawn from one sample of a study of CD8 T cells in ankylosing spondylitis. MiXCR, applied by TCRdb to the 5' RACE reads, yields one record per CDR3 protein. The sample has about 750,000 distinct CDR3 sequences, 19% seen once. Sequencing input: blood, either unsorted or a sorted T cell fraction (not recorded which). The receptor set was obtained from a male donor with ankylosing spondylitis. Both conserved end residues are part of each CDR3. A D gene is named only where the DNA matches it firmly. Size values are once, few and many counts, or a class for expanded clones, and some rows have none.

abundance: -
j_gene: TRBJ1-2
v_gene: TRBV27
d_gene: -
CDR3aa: CASSHEWVPLDGYTF
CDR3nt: TGTGCCAGCAGCCATGAGTGGGTCCCTCTAGATGGCTACACCTTC

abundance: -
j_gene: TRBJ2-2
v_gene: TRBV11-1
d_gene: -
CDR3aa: CASSFPQGGINMNTGELFF
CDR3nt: TGTGCCAGCAGCTTCCCCCAAGGAGGGATAAATATGAACACCGGGGAGCTGTTTTTT

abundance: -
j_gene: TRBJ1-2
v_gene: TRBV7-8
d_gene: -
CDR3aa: CASSPRSTQYGYTF
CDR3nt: TGTGCCAGCAGCCCAAGATCGACCCAATATGGCTACACCTTC

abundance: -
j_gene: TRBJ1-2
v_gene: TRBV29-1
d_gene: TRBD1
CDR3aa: CSVLGQAGYTF
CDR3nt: TGCAGCGTTTTAGGACAGGCGGGCTACACCTTC

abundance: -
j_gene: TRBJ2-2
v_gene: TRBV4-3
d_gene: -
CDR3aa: CASSRRTGSGELFF
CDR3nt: TGCGCCAGCAGCCGCAGAACAGGTTCCGGGGAGCTGTTTTTT

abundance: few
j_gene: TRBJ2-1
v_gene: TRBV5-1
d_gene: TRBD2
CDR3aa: CASSRAGTSLVNEQFF
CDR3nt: TGCGCCAGCAGCAGGGCCGGGACTAGCCTTGTAAATGAGCAGTTCTTC

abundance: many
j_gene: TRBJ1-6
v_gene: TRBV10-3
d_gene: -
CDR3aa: CAIGAPEPNSPLHF
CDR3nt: TGTGCCATCGGTGCTCCCGAGCCCAATTCACCCCTCCACTTT

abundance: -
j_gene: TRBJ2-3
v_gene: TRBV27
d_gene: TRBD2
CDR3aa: CASSKRLAGNTDTQYF
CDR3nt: TGTGCCAGCAGTAAAAGACTAGCGGGGAACACAGATACGCAGTATTTT

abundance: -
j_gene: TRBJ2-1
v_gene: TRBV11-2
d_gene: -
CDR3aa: CASSLDPGLKYNEQFF
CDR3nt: TGTGCCAGCAGCTTAGACCCAGGACTCAAGTACAATGAGCAGTTCTTC

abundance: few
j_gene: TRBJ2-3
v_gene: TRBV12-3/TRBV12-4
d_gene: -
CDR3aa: CASSLGRGIGRLASTDTQYF
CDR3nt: TGTGCCAGCAGTTTAGGGCGCGGTATTGGAAGGCTAGCTAGCACAGATACGCAGTATTTT

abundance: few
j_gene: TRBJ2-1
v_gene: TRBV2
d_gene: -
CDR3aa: CASSESGQGYNNEQFF
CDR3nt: TGTGCCAGCAGTGAATCTGGGCAGGGATACAACAATGAGCAGTTCTTC

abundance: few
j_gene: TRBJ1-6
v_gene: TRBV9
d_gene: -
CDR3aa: CASSSEGGWSPLHF
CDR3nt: TGTGCCAGCAGCTCCGAGGGGGGATGGTCACCCCTCCACTTT

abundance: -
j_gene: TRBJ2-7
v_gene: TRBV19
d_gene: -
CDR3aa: CASSIEATSSYEQYF
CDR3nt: TGTGCCAGTAGTATAGAGGCGACGAGCTCCTACGAGCAGTACTTC

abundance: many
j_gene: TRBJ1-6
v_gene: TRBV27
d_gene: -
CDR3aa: CASSLAPDLDSPLHF
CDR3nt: TGTGCCAGCAGTTTGGCCCCCGACCTCGATTCACCCCTCCACTTT

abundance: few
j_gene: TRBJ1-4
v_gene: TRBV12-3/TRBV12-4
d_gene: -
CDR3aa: CASSLSREEKLFF
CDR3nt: TGTGCCAGCAGTTTATCCAGGGAAGAAAAACTGTTTTTT

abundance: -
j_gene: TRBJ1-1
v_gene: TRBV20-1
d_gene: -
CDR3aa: CSASGEWGNTEAFF
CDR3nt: TGCAGTGCTAGTGGGGAGTGGGGGAACACTGAAGCTTTCTTT

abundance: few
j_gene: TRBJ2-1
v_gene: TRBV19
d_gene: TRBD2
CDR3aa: CASSIWREVRSDEQFF
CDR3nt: TGTGCCAGTAGTATCTGGCGGGAGGTTAGGTCGGATGAGCAGTTCTTC

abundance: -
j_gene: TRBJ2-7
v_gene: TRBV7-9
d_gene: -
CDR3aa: CASSVRPRGEQYF
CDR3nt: TGTGCCAGCAGCGTCCGACCTAGGGGGGAGCAGTACTTC